This T cell receptor beta chain was sequenced during a study of T cells in Graves' hyperthyroidism and ophthalmopathy. Germline CDR1 reads DFQATT; CDR2 reads SNEGSKA (reference sequence). The CDR3 runs 17 residues. Trimming left V 0 bases short and J 0 bases short, with 15 bases between. Researchers amplified the TCR beta CDR3 regions from RNA transcripts. In the first-round RT-PCR of the TCR CDR3, the HTBI primer set was used. TCRdb passed the multiplex PCR reads through MiXCR, listing each CDR3 protein once. The data hold more than 500,000 distinct CDR3 sequences, with 16% observed a single time. This clonotype was obtained from a woman under 40 with Graves' hyperthyroidism. The rearrangement joins TRBV20-1 to TRBJ1-5; TRBD1 is a possible D gene (5 bases). Material: blood. CDR3 in amino acids: CSARDLTVPYSNQPQHF. The CDR3 DNA sequence: TGCAGTGCTAGAGACCTGACAGTACCCTATAGCAATCAGCCCCAGCATTTT.